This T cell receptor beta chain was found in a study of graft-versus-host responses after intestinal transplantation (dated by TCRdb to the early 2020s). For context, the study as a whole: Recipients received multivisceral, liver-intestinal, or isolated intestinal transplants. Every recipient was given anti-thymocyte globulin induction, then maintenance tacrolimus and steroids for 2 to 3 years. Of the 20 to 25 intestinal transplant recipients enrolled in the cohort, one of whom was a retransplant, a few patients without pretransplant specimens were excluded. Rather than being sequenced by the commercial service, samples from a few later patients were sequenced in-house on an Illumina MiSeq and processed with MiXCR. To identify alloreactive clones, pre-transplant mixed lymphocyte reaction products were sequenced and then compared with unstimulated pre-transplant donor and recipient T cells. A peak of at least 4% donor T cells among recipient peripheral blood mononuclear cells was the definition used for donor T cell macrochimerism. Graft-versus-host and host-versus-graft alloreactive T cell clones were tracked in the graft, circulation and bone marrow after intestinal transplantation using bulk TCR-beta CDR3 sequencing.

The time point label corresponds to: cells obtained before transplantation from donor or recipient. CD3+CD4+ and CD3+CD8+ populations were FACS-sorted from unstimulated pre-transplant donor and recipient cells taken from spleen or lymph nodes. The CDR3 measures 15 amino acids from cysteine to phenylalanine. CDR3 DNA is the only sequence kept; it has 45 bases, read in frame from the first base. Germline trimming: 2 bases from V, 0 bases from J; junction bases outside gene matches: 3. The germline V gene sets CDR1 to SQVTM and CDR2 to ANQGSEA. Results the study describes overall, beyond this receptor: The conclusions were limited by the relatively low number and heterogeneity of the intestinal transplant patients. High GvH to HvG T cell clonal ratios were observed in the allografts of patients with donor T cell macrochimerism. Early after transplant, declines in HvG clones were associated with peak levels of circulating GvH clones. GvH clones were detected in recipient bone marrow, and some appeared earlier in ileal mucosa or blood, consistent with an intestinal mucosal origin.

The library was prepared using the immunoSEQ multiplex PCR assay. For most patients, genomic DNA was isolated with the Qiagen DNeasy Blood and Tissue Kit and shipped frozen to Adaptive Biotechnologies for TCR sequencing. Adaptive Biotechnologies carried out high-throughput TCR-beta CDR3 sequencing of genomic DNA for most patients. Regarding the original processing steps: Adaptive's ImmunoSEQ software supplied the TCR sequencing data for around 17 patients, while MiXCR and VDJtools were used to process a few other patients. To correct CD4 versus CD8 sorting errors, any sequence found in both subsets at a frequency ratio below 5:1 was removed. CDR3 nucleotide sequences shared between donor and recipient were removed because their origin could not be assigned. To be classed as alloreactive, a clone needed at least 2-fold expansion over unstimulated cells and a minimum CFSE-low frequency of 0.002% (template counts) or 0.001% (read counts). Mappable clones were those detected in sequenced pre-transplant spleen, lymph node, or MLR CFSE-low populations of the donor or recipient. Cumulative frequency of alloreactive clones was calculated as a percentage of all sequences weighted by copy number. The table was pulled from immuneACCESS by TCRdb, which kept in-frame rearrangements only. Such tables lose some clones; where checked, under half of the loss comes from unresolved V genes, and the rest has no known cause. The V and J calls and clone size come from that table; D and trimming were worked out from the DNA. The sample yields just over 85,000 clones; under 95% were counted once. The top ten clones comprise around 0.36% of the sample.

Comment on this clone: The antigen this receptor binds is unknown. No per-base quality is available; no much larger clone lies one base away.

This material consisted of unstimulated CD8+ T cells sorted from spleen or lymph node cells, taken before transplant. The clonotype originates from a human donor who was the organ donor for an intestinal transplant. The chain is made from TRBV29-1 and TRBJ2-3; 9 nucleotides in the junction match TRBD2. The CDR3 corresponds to CSVERRGGSTDTQYF. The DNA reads TGCAGCGTTGAACGGCGGGGGGGTAGCACAGATACGCAGTATTTT.